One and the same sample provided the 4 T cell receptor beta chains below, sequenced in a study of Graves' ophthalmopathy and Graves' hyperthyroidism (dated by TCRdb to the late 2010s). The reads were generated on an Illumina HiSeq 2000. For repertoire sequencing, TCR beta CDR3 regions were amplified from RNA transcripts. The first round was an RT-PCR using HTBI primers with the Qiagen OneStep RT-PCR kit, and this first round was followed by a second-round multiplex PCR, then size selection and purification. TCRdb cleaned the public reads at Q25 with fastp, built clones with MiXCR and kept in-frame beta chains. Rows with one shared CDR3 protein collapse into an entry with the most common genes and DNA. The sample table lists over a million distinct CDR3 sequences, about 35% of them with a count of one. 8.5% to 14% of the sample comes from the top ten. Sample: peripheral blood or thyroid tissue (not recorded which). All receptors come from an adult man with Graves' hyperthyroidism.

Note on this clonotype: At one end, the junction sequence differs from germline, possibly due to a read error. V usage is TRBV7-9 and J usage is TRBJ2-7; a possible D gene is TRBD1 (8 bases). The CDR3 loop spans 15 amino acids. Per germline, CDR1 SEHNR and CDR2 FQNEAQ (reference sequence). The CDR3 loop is CASQREDRVSCEQYF. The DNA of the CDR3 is TGTGCCAGCCAACGGGAGGACAGGGTCTCCTGCGAGCAGTACTTC.

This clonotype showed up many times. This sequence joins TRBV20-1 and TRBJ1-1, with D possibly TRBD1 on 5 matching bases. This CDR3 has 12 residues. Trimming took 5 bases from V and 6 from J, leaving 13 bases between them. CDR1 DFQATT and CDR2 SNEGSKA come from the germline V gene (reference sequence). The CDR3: CSARRQIAEAFF. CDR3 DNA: TGCAGTGCTCGCCGACAGATAGCTGAAGCTTTCTTT.

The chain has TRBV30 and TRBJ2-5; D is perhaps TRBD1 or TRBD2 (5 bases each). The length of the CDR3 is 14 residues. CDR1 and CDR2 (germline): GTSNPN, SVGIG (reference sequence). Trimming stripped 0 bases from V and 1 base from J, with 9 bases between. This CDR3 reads CAWSVLGTQETQYF. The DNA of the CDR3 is TGTGCCTGGAGTGTACTCGGGACCCAAGAGACCCAGTACTTC.

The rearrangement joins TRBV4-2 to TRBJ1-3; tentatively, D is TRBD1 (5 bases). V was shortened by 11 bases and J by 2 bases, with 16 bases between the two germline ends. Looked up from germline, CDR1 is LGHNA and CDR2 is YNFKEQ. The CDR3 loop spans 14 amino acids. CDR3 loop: CAARDGLAGNTIYF. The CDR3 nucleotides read TGTGCCGCACGGGACGGCCTAGCTGGAAACACCATATATTTT.